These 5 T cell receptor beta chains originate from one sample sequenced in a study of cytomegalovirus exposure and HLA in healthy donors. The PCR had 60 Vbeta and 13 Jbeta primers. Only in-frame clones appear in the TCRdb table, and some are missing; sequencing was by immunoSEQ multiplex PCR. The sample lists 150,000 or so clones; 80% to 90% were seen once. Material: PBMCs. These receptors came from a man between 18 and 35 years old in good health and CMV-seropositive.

CDR3 in DNA: TGTGCCAGCAGCTTCGGACAGGGCCTCCCCTACGAGCAGTACTTC. Protein product: CASSFGQGLPYEQYF. J is TRBJ2-7 and V is TRBV5-4, with 8 bases lining up with TRBD1. The CDR3 contains 15 residues. The V segment lost 2 bases and the J segment 2 bases; nucleotides outside the gene matches: 6. CDR1 is SGHNT, CDR2 YYREEE, per germline (reference sequence).

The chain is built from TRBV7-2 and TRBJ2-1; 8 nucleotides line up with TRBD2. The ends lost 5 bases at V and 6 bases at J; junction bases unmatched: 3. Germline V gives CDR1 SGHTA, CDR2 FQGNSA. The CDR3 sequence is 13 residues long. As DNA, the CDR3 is TGTGCCAGCAGCCGGACTAGCATCAATGAGCAGTTCTTC. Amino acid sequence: CASSRTSINEQFF.

The DNA of the CDR3 is TGTGCCAGCAGTTTCTATCCCGAGATGAACACTGAAGCTTTCTTT. This sequence encodes CASSFYPEMNTEAFF. The gene calls are TRBV27 and TRBJ1-1; D is undetermined. V shed 3 bases and J shed 0 bases, with 11 bases lying between them. CDR1 is MNHEY, CDR2 SMNVEV, per germline (reference sequence). The CDR3 sequence is 15 residues long.

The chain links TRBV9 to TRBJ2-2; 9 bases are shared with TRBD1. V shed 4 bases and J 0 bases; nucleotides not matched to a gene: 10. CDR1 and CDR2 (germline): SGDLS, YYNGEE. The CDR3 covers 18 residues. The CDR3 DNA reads TGTGCCAGCAGCCCAAATAGACGGACAGGGGCGAACACCGGGGAGCTGTTTTTT. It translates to CASSPNRRTGANTGELFF. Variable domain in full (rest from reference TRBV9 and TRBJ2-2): DSGVTQTPKHLITATGQRVTLRCSPRSGDLSVYWYQQSLDQGLQFLIQYYNGEERAKGNILERFSAQQFPDLHSELNLSSLELGDSALYFCASSPNRRTGANTGELFFGEGSRLTVL.

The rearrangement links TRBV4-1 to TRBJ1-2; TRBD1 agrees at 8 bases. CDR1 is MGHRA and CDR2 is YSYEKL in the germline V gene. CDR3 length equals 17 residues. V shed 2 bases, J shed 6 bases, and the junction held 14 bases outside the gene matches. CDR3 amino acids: CASSQSYQGAGGNGYTF. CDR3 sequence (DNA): TGCGCCAGCAGCCAATCCTACCAGGGGGCAGGAGGAAATGGCTACACCTTC.